This TCR beta chain was profiled in a study of blood T cell repertoires in COVID-19. Study-level background: PBMCs, B-cell-depleted T cells, or T cells provided the cDNA or gDNA that made up the material.

This CDR3 has 13 residues. Germline lookup yields CDR1 SGHDT and CDR2 YYEEEE. The germline V and J ends were trimmed by 4 bases and 1 base, with 8 bases remaining between them. The data were produced by immunoSEQ multiplex PCR, yet TCRdb's version contains in-frame clones alone and is incomplete. There are 350,000 or so clones in the sample; 65% to 85% occur only once, and 2.5% to 3% lies in the top ten. About this clone: The identical CDR3 is also encoded by other nucleotide sequences in the sample.

The receptor comes from a man aged 25-40 years with active or convalescent COVID-19. Sequencing was carried out using peripheral blood. The chain is built from TRBV5-6 and TRBJ1-1; perhaps TRBD1 as D (5 bases). The DNA for the CDR3 is TGTGCCAGCAGCCCCACAGGGAACACTGAAGCTTTCTTT. Protein product: CASSPTGNTEAFF.